Presented here are 24 T cell receptor beta chains from one specimen sequenced in a study of blood T cell repertoires in COVID-19. TCRdb keeps only in-frame clones here, not all; method: immunoSEQ multiplex PCR. The sample lists about 150,000 clones, about 86% occurring once. Sequenced sample: PBMCs or T cells enriched from blood (not recorded which). The source is a man aged 50 to 59 who had recovered from COVID-19.

The CDR3 loop reads CASSLQGLGQPQHF. CDR3 sequence (DNA): TGTGCCAGCAGCCTACAGGGTTTGGGTCAGCCCCAGCATTTT. The chain recombines TRBV7-9 with TRBJ1-5, with D perhaps TRBD1 (6 bases). V shed 5 bases and J shed 6 bases, with 14 bases lying between them. The germline gives CDR1 SEHNR, CDR2 FQNEAQ (reference sequence). This CDR3 region has 14 residues.

J is TRBJ2-3 and V is TRBV12-3 or TRBV12-4; D uncertain. Trimming removed 7 bases from V and 8 bases from J, with 13 bases in between. The CDR3 sequence is 12 residues long. CDR3 region: CASTPSIITQYF. In DNA form, the CDR3 reads TGTGCCAGCACCCCGAGTATTATTACGCAGTATTTT.

The rearrangement uses TRBV2 and TRBJ1-2; D not resolved. The CDR3 spans 13 residues. In germline, CDR1 is SNHLY, CDR2 FYNNEI. V lost 3 bases to trimming and J lost 4 bases, with 9 bases between them. CDR3 sequence reads: CASSETESYGYTF. The CDR3 DNA reads as TGTGCCAGCAGTGAGACGGAGAGCTATGGCTACACCTTC. The entire variable domain, with the rest obtained from reference TRBV2 and TRBJ1-2, is as follows: EPEVTQTPSHQVTQMGQEVILRCVPISNHLYFYWYRQILGQKVEFLVSFYNNEISEKSEIFDDQFSVERPDGSNFTLKIRSTKLEDSAMYFCASSETESYGYTFGSGTRLTVV.

The rearrangement uses TRBV5-5 and TRBJ1-5; tentative D call: TRBD1 (6 bases). This CDR3 is 14 amino acids long. V dropped 4 bases and J dropped 3 bases, with 11 bases sitting between them. The V gene's germline CDR1 is SGHKS and CDR2 YYEKEE (reference sequence). The CDR3 loop reads CASSRDMTNQPQHF. The CDR3 bases are TGTGCCAGCAGCCGGGACATGACCAATCAGCCCCAGCATTTT. The variable domain in full, completed from reference TRBV5-5 and TRBJ1-5, reads DAGVTQSPTHLIKTRGQQVTLRCSPISGHKSVSWYQQVLGQGPQFIFQYYEKEERGRGNFPDRFSARQFPNYSSELNVNALLLGDSALYLCASSRDMTNQPQHFGDGTRLSIL.

The chain links TRBV10-3 to TRBJ2-1; 9 bases are shared with TRBD1. From germline, CDR1 is ENHRY and CDR2 SYGVKD. V lost 5 bases and J lost 5; bases outside the gene matches: 7. This CDR3 has 15 residues. In nucleotides, the CDR3 is TGTGCCATCAGTTATCCGGGACAGGGTAACAATGAGCAGTTCTTC. Translating gives CAISYPGQGNNEQFF.

The gene calls are TRBV6-5 and TRBJ1-2; possible D gene TRBD1, 6 bases. The germline V gene has CDR1 MNHEY and CDR2 SVGAGI. The ends were cut back, 4 bases at V and 4 bases at J, with 16 bases in the middle. This CDR3 comprises 15 residues. DNA for the CDR3: TGTGCCAGCAGTTTCGCCGGGATAGGGGGCTATGGCTACACCTTC. Its translation: CASSFAGIGGYGYTF.

The gene calls are TRBV6-5 and TRBJ1-2, with TRBD1 matching over 9 bases. The trim removed 6 bases at V and 5 bases at J, leaving 7 bases unmatched. Germline assignment: CDR1 MNHEY and CDR2 SVGAGI. The CDR3 extends over 14 amino acids. This CDR3 reads CASRSGTGWYGYTF. The CDR3 DNA is TGTGCCAGCAGATCCGGGACAGGGTGGTATGGCTACACCTTC.

This clone came up a few times. The chain employs TRBV9 and TRBJ2-1; 16 bases map to TRBD2. The CDR3 sequence is 17 residues long. V dropped 0 bases and J dropped 8; count of bases not matched to a gene: 5. Germline CDR1 and CDR2: SGDLS and YYNGEE. The chain's CDR3 is CASSVAGTSGGAYEQFF. As DNA, the CDR3 is TGTGCCAGCAGCGTAGCTGGGACTAGCGGGGGGGCATATGAGCAGTTCTTC.

This clone has more than one count but fewer than ten. The chain carries TRBV5-1 and TRBJ1-3; TRBD1 aligns across 9 bases. Unmatched junction bases numbered 4, after V lost 3 bases and J lost 6 bases. CDR1 and CDR2 from the germline V gene are SGHRS and YFSETQ. This CDR3 spans 14 amino acids. DNA for the CDR3: TGCGCCAGCAGCTCCACAGGGGGCTCAAACACCATATATTTT. Its translation is CASSSTGGSNTIYF.

The chain combines TRBV6-5 with TRBJ1-3, with a possible D match to TRBD1 (6 bases). The CDR3 loop spans 15 amino acids. V was trimmed by 6 bases and J by 0 bases, leaving 12 bases between them. The V gene's germline CDR1 is MNHEY and CDR2 SVGAGI. DNA for the CDR3: TGTGCCAGCAGCCTCGGACAGTCCTCTGGAAACACCATATATTTT. Its protein is CASSLGQSSGNTIYF.

The chain links TRBV7-6 to TRBJ2-2; TRBD1 matches 9 bases. Trimming took 3 bases from V and 5 from J; bases not matched to a gene: 4. The CDR3 has 15 amino acids. Germline CDR1 SGHVS, CDR2 FNYEAQ. Here the CDR3 DNA reads TGTGCCAGCAGCTTGACGACAGGGGGGACCGGGGAGCTGTTTTTT. Translation: CASSLTTGGTGELFF.

This clone was observed a handful of times. The chain has TRBV12-5 and TRBJ2-7; 8 bases agree with TRBD1. After removal of 6 bases from V and 6 bases from J, the junction contained 13 bases not matched to a gene. CDR3 length: 15 amino acids. The V gene's germline CDR1 is LGHNT and CDR2 FRNRAP. The CDR3 DNA is TGTGCTAGTGGCCCCAACAGGGGGTACCCCGGCGAGCAGTACTTC. Translation: CASGPNRGYPGEQYF.

This clone was observed once. This same CDR3 is encoded by further DNA sequences in the sample. The J gene is TRBJ2-3, the V gene TRBV4-2, with 13 bases identical to TRBD2. Germline-derived CDR1 and CDR2 are LGHNA and YNFKEQ. V lost 3 bases and J lost 4; bases outside the gene matches: 4. The length of the CDR3 is 16 residues. CDR3 sequence: CASSQGTSGGADTQYF. CDR3 nucleotides: TGTGCCAGCAGCCAGGGTACTAGCGGGGGGGCAGATACGCAGTATTTT.

The chain combines TRBV5-1 with TRBJ1-3; possibly TRBD1 for D (5 bases). Trimming took 4 bases from V and 5 from J, leaving 19 bases between them. This CDR3 is 16 amino acids long. Germline-derived CDR1 and CDR2 are SGHRS and YFSETQ. CDR3 sequence (DNA): TGCGCCAGCAGCCCCTCTTCCGGGGGTTACCGAAACACCATATATTTT. Its protein product is CASSPSSGGYRNTIYF.

V gene TRBV24-1 combines with J gene TRBJ2-2; 8 nucleotides align to TRBD1. This CDR3 spans 17 amino acids. The V and J ends lost 4 bases and 5 bases, in that order; junction bases with no gene match: 11. Per germline, CDR1 KGHDR and CDR2 SFDVKD. The CDR3 DNA reads as TGTGCCACCAGTGACCACCCTGGACAGGGAGGTACCGGGGAGCTGTTTTTT. Translation: CATSDHPGQGGTGELFF.

The J gene is TRBJ1-5, the V gene TRBV19; D gene unclear. Trimming shortened V by 3 bases and J by 0 bases, and 9 bases separated the two germline ends. Looked up from germline, CDR1 is LNHDA and CDR2 is SQIVND (reference sequence). The CDR3 is made up of 15 amino acids. The DNA for the CDR3 is TGTGCCAGTAGTATGTCCGGGAATAGCAATCAGCCCCAGCATTTT. This translates into CASSMSGNSNQPQHF.

The V gene is TRBV19, the J gene TRBJ1-3; 8 bases align to TRBD1. CDR1 and CDR2 (germline): LNHDA, SQIVND (reference sequence). This CDR3 comprises 16 residues. Trimming took 6 bases from V and 0 from J; bases not matched to a gene: 7. DNA for the CDR3: TGTGCCAGTAGCGAAGACAGGGGAAACTCTGGAAACACCATATATTTT. Protein sequence: CASSEDRGNSGNTIYF.

This chain connects TRBV12-5 to TRBJ2-1, with 12 bases fitting TRBD2. Trimming at V came to 0 bases and at J to 7 bases, leaving 10 bases not matched to a gene. Germline V gene lookup returns CDR1 LGHNT and CDR2 FRNRAP. The length of the CDR3 is 18 residues. The CDR3 loop reads CASGLVGLAGGLRNEQFF. In DNA form, the CDR3 reads TGTGCTAGTGGTTTGGTAGGCCTAGCGGGGGGGCTGAGGAATGAGCAGTTCTTC.

On this clone: In the same sample, other DNA sequences code for this CDR3. DNA for the CDR3: TGTGCCAGCTCACCACCGGGCAGTGAAGCTTTCTTT. Translated, it gives CASSPPGSEAFF. The chain employs TRBV18 and TRBJ1-1; D gene ambiguous. V was shortened by 0 bases and J by 7 bases, with 6 bases between the two germline ends. The CDR3 has 12 residues. Germline CDR1 and CDR2: KGHSH and LQKENI.

The chain uses TRBV5-1 and TRBJ1-6; tentatively, D is TRBD1 (6 bases). The V end lost 3 bases, the J end lost 7 bases, and 14 bases lay between the germline ends. The CDR3 consists of 15 residues. Germline CDR1 is SGHRS and CDR2 is YFSETQ. The CDR3 here is CASSSSGDRNSPLHF. CDR3 nucleotide sequence: TGCGCCAGCAGCTCGTCAGGGGATCGGAATTCACCCCTCCACTTT. Complete variable domain (other parts from reference TRBV5-1 and TRBJ1-6): KAGVTQTPRYLIKTRGQQVTLSCSPISGHRSVSWYQQTPGQGLQFLFEYFSETQRNKGNFPGRFSGRQFSNSRSEMNVSTLELGDSALYLCASSSSGDRNSPLHFGNGTRLTVT.

The chain couples TRBV7-2 to TRBJ1-3; 8 nucleotides match TRBD1. V shed 5 bases and J 1 base; nucleotides not matched to a gene: 7. This CDR3 has 16 amino acids. Germline values: CDR1 SGHTA, CDR2 FQGNSA. CDR3 coding DNA: TGTGCCAGCAGCCCCGGACAGGGTGGTTCTGGAAACACCATATATTTT. This gives the protein CASSPGQGGSGNTIYF.

This rearrangement joins TRBV2 to TRBJ1-2; 7 nucleotides line up with TRBD1. Looked up from germline, CDR1 is SNHLY and CDR2 is FYNNEI. The trim removed 7 bases at V and 4 bases at J, leaving 9 bases unmatched. This CDR3 spans 14 amino acids. In DNA form, the CDR3 reads TGTGCCAGCACCCCCAGGGGGAACTTCTATGGCTACACCTTC. It is translated as CASTPRGNFYGYTF.

This clone was counted a few times. This chain joins TRBV11-3 and TRBJ2-3; D is unresolved. CDR3 length: 13 residues. V was clipped by 3 bases and J by 0 bases, with 4 bases between them. Germline values: CDR1 SGHNT, CDR2 YENEEA. The CDR3 coding sequence is TGTGCCAGCAGCTTCTCTAGCACAGATACGCAGTATTTT. It is translated as CASSFSSTDTQYF.

This clone is a singleton in its sample. The chain carries TRBV7-9 and TRBJ1-5; 7 bases fit TRBD1. This CDR3 has 13 amino acids. With 5 bases clipped from V and 6 bases from J, the junction kept 4 bases outside the gene matches. Germline V lookup: CDR1 SEHNR, CDR2 FQNEAQ (reference sequence). The CDR3 reads CASSPGTAQPQHF. The CDR3 DNA reads TGTGCCAGCAGCCCAGGGACAGCTCAGCCCCAGCATTTT.